Below are 17 T cell receptor beta chains sequenced from a single sample in a study of identical twins. TCRdb re-analysed the 5' RACE reads in MiXCR, keeping a single row per CDR3 protein. The table includes hundreds of thousands of distinct CDR3 sequences, roughly 6% detected once. Sequencing was carried out using naive T cells sorted from blood. Receptor source: a man between 18 and 35 years old in good health.

J is TRBJ1-2 and V is TRBV6-1; the D gene is possibly TRBD1 (6 bases). V dropped 4 bases and J dropped 3 bases, with 18 bases sitting between them. This CDR3 comprises 16 residues. The germline V gene has CDR1 MNHNS and CDR2 SASEGT. CDR3 sequence reads: CASSALRDTSDYGYTF. In nucleotides, the CDR3 is TGTGCCAGCAGTGCACTACGGGACACATCTGACTATGGCTACACCTTC.

The chain has TRBV19 and TRBJ2-5, with TRBD1 matching 8 bases. This CDR3 contains 15 residues. Germline loops: CDR1 LNHDA, CDR2 SQIVND (reference sequence). Trimming at V came to 7 bases and at J to 2 bases, leaving 9 bases not matched to a gene. CDR3 loop: CASTRAGGRQETQYF. The CDR3 DNA follows: TGTGCCAGTACGAGGGCAGGGGGCCGGCAAGAGACCCAGTACTTC.

In this sample, this clonotype turned up a few times. CDR3 nucleotide sequence: TGTGCCACCGGGGCCCGGGGTAGCGGCTACAATGAGCAGTTCTTC. It codes for CATGARGSGYNEQFF. The gene calls are TRBV24-1 and TRBJ2-1, with D perhaps TRBD2 (6 bases). The CDR3 runs 15 residues. CDR1 and CDR2 from the germline V gene are KGHDR and SFDVKD. V lost 9 bases, J lost 3 bases, and 17 bases lay in between.

V and J are TRBV5-6 and TRBJ2-1, with 9 bases matching TRBD1. The germline V gene has CDR1 SGHDT and CDR2 YYEEEE. V lost 4 bases and J lost 4; bases outside the gene matches: 6. The CDR3 length is 15 residues. This CDR3 is CASSPRDREYNEQFF. CDR3 bases: TGTGCCAGCAGCCCCCGGGACAGGGAATACAATGAGCAGTTCTTC.

In this sample, this clonotype turned up many times. The CDR3 sequence: CASFDRIATEAFF. The CDR3 DNA reads TGTGCCAGCTTCGACAGGATCGCCACTGAAGCTTTCTTT. The gene calls are TRBV6-1 and TRBJ1-1; D might be TRBD1 (6 bases). The CDR3 runs 13 residues. The germline V and J ends were trimmed by 8 bases and 4 bases, with 14 bases remaining between them. Germline CDR1 reads MNHNS; CDR2 reads SASEGT.

Ten or more counts support this clonotype. This rearrangement joins TRBV14 to TRBJ2-1; D remains ambiguous. Germline CDR1 is SGHDN and CDR2 is FVKESK. This CDR3 comprises 12 residues. V lost 1 base to trimming and J lost 9 bases, with 7 bases between them. CDR3 amino acids: CASSQVTGEQFF. The CDR3 DNA sequence: TGTGCCAGCAGCCAAGTTACGGGTGAGCAGTTCTTC.

This clonotype was recorded a few times. CDR3 protein: CASSERGAGYTQYF. CDR3 nucleotides: TGTGCCAGCAGTGAAAGAGGGGCCGGTTATACGCAGTATTTT. This chain links TRBV2 with TRBJ2-3; D may match TRBD1 or TRBD2 (5 bases each). This CDR3 contains 14 residues. V dropped 2 bases and J dropped 7 bases, with 13 bases sitting between them. Germline V gene sequence: CDR1 SNHLY, CDR2 FYNNEI.

This clonotype was seen ten or more times. This chain joins TRBV20-1 and TRBJ2-3, with 7 bases fitting TRBD2. Trimming removed 0 bases from V and 4 bases from J; junction bases left unmatched: 13. CDR1 DFQATT and CDR2 SNEGSKA come from the germline V gene (reference sequence). CDR3 length: 17 residues. The chain's CDR3 is CSARDAGEPEGPDTQYF. DNA of the CDR3: TGCAGTGCTAGAGACGCGGGAGAGCCTGAGGGGCCAGATACGCAGTATTTT.

This clonotype appeared a few times. The genes are TRBV20-1 and TRBJ1-4; D is unresolved. The CDR3 extends over 11 amino acids. From germline, CDR1 is DFQATT and CDR2 SNEGSKA (reference sequence). The germline V and J ends were trimmed by 4 bases and 5 bases, with 5 bases remaining between them. CDR3 sequence reads: CSATRNEKLFF. The CDR3 region has the DNA TGCAGTGCTACACGGAATGAAAAACTGTTTTTT.

This clonotype has at least ten counts. The chain joins TRBV6-5 to TRBJ2-3; D uncertain. CDR1 is MNHEY and CDR2 is SVGAGI in the germline V gene. The CDR3 totals 14 residues. V lost 4 bases and J lost 7, with 15 bases in between. Here the CDR3 DNA reads TGTGCCAGCAGTTTAGCTGGCGAATCGAATACGCAGTATTTT. Translation: CASSLAGESNTQYF.

V usage is TRBV12-3 or TRBV12-4 and J usage is TRBJ2-3, with D possibly being TRBD1 (6 bases). The closer fit of TRBJ1-5 to the DNA end suggests the J call may be wrong. This CDR3 has 16 amino acids. The CDR3 region is CASSFSQGWGTDTQHF. CDR3 sequence (DNA): TGTGCCAGCAGTTTTAGCCAGGGGTGGGGTACAGATACGCAGCATTTT.

The chain has TRBV11-1 and TRBJ2-1, with TRBD2 matching 14 bases. V was pared by 5 bases and J by 0 bases, with 6 bases of the junction left unmatched. The length of the CDR3 is 18 residues. Germline V gene data show CDR1 as SGHAT and CDR2 as FQDESV (reference sequence). The CDR3 loop reads CASSATGTSGSSYNEQFF. CDR3 sequence (DNA): TGTGCCAGCAGCGCAACCGGGACTAGCGGGAGCTCCTACAATGAGCAGTTCTTC.

A few counts support this clonotype. This rearrangement joins TRBV20-1 to TRBJ2-5; 14 bases agree with TRBD2. CDR3 length: 14 residues. The J segment lost 4 bases and the V segment lost 6 bases, leaving 4 bases of the junction unmatched. CDR1 DFQATT and CDR2 SNEGSKA come from the germline V gene (reference sequence). The CDR3, as DNA: TGCAGTGCCAGACTAGCGGGAGGGCGAGAGACCCAGTACTTC. This encodes CSARLAGGRETQYF.

The CDR3 sequence is CASSQLRLEQFF. CDR3 DNA: TGCGCCAGCAGCCAGCTCAGACTCGAGCAGTTCTTC. The genes are TRBV4-1 and TRBJ2-1; D remains unclear. The V end lost 3 bases, the J end lost 10 bases, and 10 bases lay between the germline ends. The germline gives CDR1 MGHRA, CDR2 YSYEKL. The CDR3 loop spans 12 amino acids.

The V and J genes are TRBV18 and TRBJ2-3; D not resolved. The germline V gene has CDR1 KGHSH and CDR2 LQKENI. The V and J ends lost 2 bases and 0 bases respectively, with 9 bases between them. CDR3 length: 15 amino acids. The CDR3 spells CASSPRFTSTDTQYF. Written as DNA, the CDR3 is TGTGCCAGCTCACCAAGGTTTACTAGCACAGATACGCAGTATTTT.

This clonotype was observed at least ten times. The chain joins TRBV7-2 to TRBJ2-1; TRBD2 agrees at 7 bases. The CDR3 has 14 residues. V lost 5 bases and J lost 10; bases outside the gene matches: 11. Germline V lookup: CDR1 SGHTA, CDR2 FQGNSA. The CDR3 nucleotides read TGTGCCAGCAGCCTCCCAGGACTAGTGAGGGAGCAGTTCTTC. This codes for CASSLPGLVREQFF. The full variable domain, rest sourced from reference TRBV7-2 and TRBJ2-1, is GAGVSQSPSNKVTEKGKDVELRCDPISGHTALYWYRQSLGQGLEFLIYFQGNSAPDKSGLPSDRFSAERTGGSVSTLTIQRTQQEDSAVYLCASSLPGLVREQFFGPGTRLTVL.

This chain joins TRBV24-1 and TRBJ2-7; possible D gene TRBD2, 6 bases. The V and J ends lost 4 bases and 7 bases respectively, with 10 bases between them. This CDR3 region has 12 residues. CDR1 and CDR2 (germline): KGHDR, SFDVKD. The CDR3, as DNA: TGTGCCACCAGTGACCCGGGAGTAGAGCAGTACTTC. This gives the protein CATSDPGVEQYF.